These 25 T cell receptor beta chains were all obtained from the same sample, sequenced in a study of cytomegalovirus exposure and HLA in healthy donors. The PCR ran on 60 Vbeta and 13 Jbeta primers. The assay was immunoSEQ multiplex PCR, and TCRdb's table has in-frame clones only and misses some. Of around 94,000 clones in the sample, around 77% were seen once. The specimen was PBMCs. These receptors were collected from a male donor in good health and CMV-seropositive.

This clone was seen once. The chain carries TRBV21-1 and TRBJ2-7; the D segment call TRBD1 is taken from the table without a DNA check. TRBV21-1 is designated a pseudogene. CDR3 length: 14 residues. CDR3 bases: TGTGCCAGCAGCAAAGGGGGCCGTCCCTACGAGCAGTACTTC. Translation: CASSKGGRPYEQYF.

The chain is built from TRBV2 and TRBJ1-1; D is uncertain. The CDR3 has 13 amino acids. From germline, CDR1 is SNHLY and CDR2 FYNNEI. V lost 4 bases to trimming and J lost 1 base, with 7 bases between them. This CDR3 is CASSVSQNTEAFF. In DNA, the CDR3 is TGTGCCAGCAGTGTTTCACAGAACACTGAAGCTTTCTTT.

V gene TRBV5-1 combines with J gene TRBJ1-4; TRBD1 aligns across 11 bases. The germline gives CDR1 SGHRS, CDR2 YFSETQ. After removal of 3 bases from V and 7 bases from J, the junction contained 2 bases not matched to a gene. The CDR3 has 14 amino acids. The CDR3, as DNA: TGCGCCAGCAGCTCGGGACAGGGGGGTGAAAAACTGTTTTTT. Protein sequence: CASSSGQGGEKLFF.

The chain carries TRBV29-1 and TRBJ1-5; D unresolved. The CDR3 consists of 14 residues. From germline, CDR1 is SQVTM and CDR2 ANQGSEA. V shed 4 bases and J shed 0 bases, with 10 bases lying between them. Here the CDR3 DNA reads TGCAGCGTTGGGGCAGGTGGTAGCAATCAGCCCCAGCATTTT. Protein sequence: CSVGAGGSNQPQHF.

With respect to this clone: One junction end does not reproduce the germline sequence, and a read error may be involved. This chain links TRBV7-9 with TRBJ2-2; D might be TRBD2 (6 bases). Germline assignment: CDR1 SEHNR and CDR2 FQNEAQ (reference sequence). This CDR3 spans 18 amino acids. CDR3 residues: CSSSFILVGLSNTGELFF. The CDR3 DNA sequence: TGTTCCAGCAGCTTTATTCTGGTGGGACTGTCGAACACCGGGGAGCTGTTTTTT.

This clone was picked up a small number of times. The CDR3 DNA follows: TGTGCCAGCAGCGGGGGGCCCTTAAACACTGAAGCTTTCTTT. It is translated as CASSGGPLNTEAFF. This chain connects TRBV9 to TRBJ1-1; a possible D gene is TRBD1 (6 bases). Germline V gene lookup returns CDR1 SGDLS and CDR2 YYNGEE. CDR3 length equals 14 residues. Deletions cut 3 bases from V and 2 bases from J, with 11 bases between.

The chain recombines TRBV6-6 with TRBJ2-7; D ambiguous. Trimming removed 5 bases from V and 1 base from J, with 9 bases in between. The CDR3 extends over 13 amino acids. CDR1 is MNHNY and CDR2 is SVGAGI in the germline V gene (reference sequence). Here the CDR3 DNA reads TGTGCCAGCAGTCCCCCCGGTTCCTACGAGCAGTACTTC. Translation gives CASSPPGSYEQYF.

This clone was counted between two and nine times. V gene TRBV19 combines with J gene TRBJ2-1, with 8 positions matching TRBD2. The germline V gene encodes CDR1 LNHDA and CDR2 SQIVND (reference sequence). The CDR3 has 15 residues. After removal of 6 bases from V and 8 bases from J, the junction contained 12 bases not matched to a gene. The CDR3 reads CASSSGLGRRDEQFF. CDR3 DNA sequence: TGTGCCAGTAGCTCGGGACTAGGGAGACGGGATGAGCAGTTCTTC.

The chain joins TRBV15 to TRBJ1-6; maybe TRBD1 (5 bases). This CDR3 comprises 18 residues. From germline, CDR1 is LNHNV and CDR2 YYDKDF (reference sequence). Trimming removed 0 bases at V and 7 bases at J, with 19 bases between. This CDR3 reads CATSRDLARETSNSPLHF. The CDR3 DNA reads as TGTGCCACCAGCAGAGATCTGGCCAGGGAAACATCAAATTCACCCCTCCACTTT.

The rearrangement joins TRBV28 to TRBJ1-4; maybe TRBD1 (6 bases). Germline V gives CDR1 MDHEN, CDR2 SYDVKM. V lost 8 bases and J lost 0, with 13 bases in between. This CDR3 comprises 15 residues. The CDR3 region has the DNA TGTGCCAGCGGATCCCGGACAGCAACTAATGAAAAACTGTTTTTT. The encoded protein is CASGSRTATNEKLFF.

The J gene is TRBJ1-4, the V gene TRBV5-1, with D maybe TRBD1 (5 bases). This CDR3 is 15 amino acids long. The V and J ends lost 4 bases and 3 bases respectively, with 13 bases between them. Germline CDR1 reads SGHRS; CDR2 reads YFSETQ. The CDR3 bases are TGCGCCAGCAGCCCTGAGTGGGGGGCTAATGAAAAACTGTTTTTT. This sequence encodes CASSPEWGANEKLFF.

The chain couples TRBV27 to TRBJ2-6, with D uncertain. Trimming stripped 5 bases from V and 2 bases from J, with 10 bases between. The CDR3 is 15 residues long. CDR1 and CDR2 (germline): MNHEY, SMNVEV (reference sequence). The CDR3 DNA reads as TGTGCCAGCAGTCCCCTACCTCCTGGGGCCAACGTCCTGACTTTC. Translation: CASSPLPPGANVLTF. Together with reference TRBV27 and TRBJ2-6, the CDR3 gives the full variable domain: EAQVTQNPRYLITVTGKKLTVTCSQNMNHEYMSWYRQDPGLGLRQIYYSMNVEVTDKGDVPEGYKVSRKEKRNFPLILESPSPNQTSLYFCASSPLPPGANVLTFGAGSRLTVL.

This rearrangement joins TRBV27 to TRBJ2-3, with TRBD2 matching over 8 bases. The junction had 11 bases not matched to a gene; V was cut back by 7 bases and J by 2 bases. The CDR3 runs to 16 residues. Per germline, CDR1 MNHEY and CDR2 SMNVEV (reference sequence). The CDR3, as DNA: TGTGCCAGCACCCCCTGGACTAGCCTGTACACAGATACGCAGTATTTT. Translation: CASTPWTSLYTDTQYF.

This clone was counted once. The CDR3 spells CASSQGGLAGLGGTDTQYF. DNA for the CDR3: TGCGCCAGCAGCCAAGGGGGACTAGCGGGGCTGGGGGGCACAGATACGCAGTATTTT. The gene calls are TRBV4-1 and TRBJ2-3; 13 nucleotides line up with TRBD2. The ends lost 1 base at V and 1 base at J; junction bases unmatched: 8. The CDR3 is 19 residues long. Germline V gene sequence: CDR1 MGHRA, CDR2 YSYEKL.

The rearrangement uses TRBV5-4 and TRBJ2-5; D is uncertain. CDR3 length: 13 amino acids. Trimming removed 4 bases from V and 5 bases from J, with 12 bases in between. Germline assignment: CDR1 SGHNT and CDR2 YYREEE (reference sequence). The CDR3 loop reads CASSPEAWETQYF. Written as DNA, the CDR3 is TGTGCCAGCAGCCCGGAAGCGTGGGAGACCCAGTACTTC.

Points on this clone: This CDR3 is missing its conserved last phenylalanine or tryptophan, likely due to a read error. The chain combines TRBV2 with TRBJ2-7; 10 bases fit TRBD1. Trimming cost V 6 bases and J 4 bases; bases outside gene matches: 6. CDR1 SNHLY and CDR2 FYNNEI come from the germline V gene. This CDR3 has 14 residues. CDR3 DNA: TGTGCCAGCAGGCCGACAGGGGGCCGGTACGAGCAGTACCTC. It encodes CASRPTGGRYEQYL.

This clone occurred once. Other DNA sequences in this sample translate to the same CDR3. The genes are TRBV5-1 and TRBJ2-1; D might be TRBD1 (6 bases). CDR3 length equals 15 residues. The germline CDR1 and CDR2 sequences are SGHRS and YFSETQ. V lost 0 bases and J lost 4, with 11 bases in between. CDR3 amino acids: CASSLGQGPYNEQFF. The CDR3 DNA sequence: TGCGCCAGCAGCTTGGGTCAGGGGCCTTACAATGAGCAGTTCTTC.

The V call is TRBV28, the J call TRBJ2-5, with 7 bases fitting TRBD1. Germline CDR1 MDHEN, CDR2 SYDVKM. The CDR3 spans 15 residues. V was pared by 3 bases and J by 2 bases, with 6 bases of the junction left unmatched. CDR3 coding DNA: TGTGCCAGCAGTTTTGACAGGGAACGGCAAGAGACCCAGTACTTC. Protein: CASSFDRERQETQYF. Drawing the rest from reference TRBV28 and TRBJ2-5, the complete variable domain is DVKVTQSSRYLVKRTGEKVFLECVQDMDHENMFWYRQDPGLGLRLIYFSYDVKMKEKGDIPEGYSVSREKKERFSLILESASTNQTSMYLCASSFDRERQETQYFGPGTRLLVL.

This clone was picked up one time. The chain carries TRBV7-9 and TRBJ1-4; possibly TRBD1 for D (6 bases). This CDR3 contains 15 residues. V was trimmed by 5 bases and J by 6 bases, leaving 16 bases between them. The germline CDR1 and CDR2 sequences are SEHNR and FQNEAQ (reference sequence). This chain's CDR3 is CASSVSTGLDEKLFF. As DNA, the CDR3 is TGTGCCAGCAGCGTTTCCACAGGGCTGGATGAAAAACTGTTTTTT.

J is TRBJ1-2 and V is TRBV28, with 10 positions matching TRBD1. This CDR3 has 16 residues. Unmatched junction bases numbered 6, after V lost 2 bases and J lost 3 bases. Germline V CDR1 and CDR2: MDHEN, SYDVKM. The CDR3 region has the DNA TGTGCCAGCAGTTTAACGACAGGGGGCGCCGACTATGGCTACACCTTC. Amino acid sequence: CASSLTTGGADYGYTF.

This clone came up once. The CDR3 coding sequence is TGTGCCAGCAGCTTAGTAGAGGGCAATCAGCCCCAGCATTTT. This codes for CASSLVEGNQPQHF. V gene TRBV7-3 combines with J gene TRBJ1-5; no clear D. Germline CDR1 reads SGHTA; CDR2 reads FQGTGA. The V and J ends lost 2 bases and 2 bases respectively, with 7 bases between them. CDR3 length equals 14 residues.

The chain is built from TRBV7-9 and TRBJ2-1, with 12 bases that match TRBD2. With V trimmed by 3 bases and J by 9 bases, 9 bases remained unmatched. Germline CDR1 and CDR2: SEHNR and FQNEAQ (reference sequence). The CDR3 contains 16 residues. The CDR3 DNA reads TGTGCCAGCAGCTTTGGTTCTTCTAGCGGGAGGGCTGAGCAGTTCTTC. Translating gives CASSFGSSSGRAEQFF.

The chain has TRBV28 and TRBJ2-6; 11 positions agree with TRBD2. Germline CDR1 reads MDHEN; CDR2 reads SYDVKM. With 0 bases clipped from V and 0 bases from J, the junction kept 1 base outside the gene matches. The CDR3 runs to 18 residues. The chain's CDR3 is CASSLWGLAASGANVLTF. The CDR3 region has the DNA TGTGCCAGCAGTTTATGGGGACTAGCGGCCTCTGGGGCCAACGTCCTGACTTTC.

This clone was recorded only once. This chain links TRBV2 with TRBJ2-3; D possibly corresponds to TRBD1 (6 bases). The CDR3 length is 14 residues. V lost 5 bases and J 4 bases, leaving 13 bases between the germline ends. Germline CDR1 SNHLY, CDR2 FYNNEI. CDR3 protein: CASSRDNIPDTQYF. CDR3 in DNA: TGTGCCAGCAGTAGGGACAACATCCCAGATACGCAGTATTTT.

This chain joins TRBV4-3 and TRBJ2-7; 8 nucleotides agree with TRBD2. The CDR3 contains 16 residues. Germline values: CDR1 LGHNA, CDR2 YSLEER. V trimming: 0 bases; J trimming: 3 bases; junction bases outside the gene matches: 7. The chain's CDR3 is CASSQDFGGGFYEQYF. CDR3 sequence (DNA): TGCGCCAGCAGCCAAGATTTCGGGGGGGGCTTCTACGAGCAGTACTTC.